Shown below are 32 T cell receptor beta chains from a single sample sequenced in a study of cytomegalovirus exposure and HLA in healthy donors (dated by TCRdb to the late 2010s). The library came from the immunoSEQ multiplex PCR assay. A mixture of 60 forward primers for TCR Vbeta segments and 13 reverse primers for TCR Jbeta segments was used in the multiplex PCR. TCRdb retrieved this table from immuneACCESS and kept in-frame rearrangements only. Not all clones are present; in checked studies, unresolved V genes account for under half, and no reason is known for the remainder. A total of fewer than 150,000 clones appear in this sample, about 80% of them only once. The ten largest clones take up under 4.5% of the sample. Sequenced material: PBMCs. These receptors came from a man aged 40-49 years in good health and CMV-seropositive.

CDR3 sequence: CASTPRPRGSPLHF. The CDR3 region has the DNA TGTGCCAGTACCCCGAGGCCGCGGGGTTCACCCCTCCACTTT. The J gene is TRBJ1-6, the V gene TRBV19; D not certain. The CDR3 covers 14 residues. Looked up from germline, CDR1 is LNHDA and CDR2 is SQIVND (reference sequence). The V gene lost 7 bases and the J gene lost 9 bases, with 16 bases spanning the gap.

The rearrangement links TRBV5-4 to TRBJ2-3, with D possibly TRBD2 on 5 matching bases. This CDR3 has 15 residues. CDR1 SGHNT and CDR2 YYREEE come from the germline V gene (reference sequence). V lost 6 bases and J lost 3, with 17 bases in between. CDR3 in DNA: TGTGCCAGCACCGCCGGAGAGGGCCAAACAGATACGCAGTATTTT. Its protein is CASTAGEGQTDTQYF.

This rearrangement joins TRBV7-6 to TRBJ1-1; 8 nucleotides agree with TRBD1. Trimming took 5 bases from V and 8 from J; bases not matched to a gene: 13. This CDR3 has 15 amino acids. Looked up from germline, CDR1 is SGHVS and CDR2 is FNYEAQ. As DNA, the CDR3 is TGTGCCAGCAGCCAAGACGACAGGGGTCGTCCCGAAGCTTTCTTT. As protein: CASSQDDRGRPEAFF. The whole variable domain, filled in from reference TRBV7-6 and TRBJ1-1, reads GAGVSQSPRYKVTKRGQDVALRCDPISGHVSLYWYRQALGQGPEFLTYFNYEAQQDKSGLPNDRFSAERPEGSISTLTIQRTEQRDSAMYRCASSQDDRGRPEAFFGQGTRLTVV.

The genes are TRBV2 and TRBJ1-1, with a weak D call TRBD1 (5 bases). V gave up 2 bases and J gave up 2 bases, with 15 bases separating them. From germline, CDR1 is SNHLY and CDR2 FYNNEI. The CDR3 spans 16 residues. This chain's CDR3 is CASSELMGRFNTEAFF. CDR3 DNA: TGTGCCAGCAGTGAATTAATGGGGCGGTTTAACACTGAAGCTTTCTTT.

The chain couples TRBV9 to TRBJ1-6, with 7 bases aligning to TRBD1. In germline, CDR1 is SGDLS, CDR2 YYNGEE. The CDR3 length is 14 residues. Germline trimming cut 3 bases from V and 8 bases from J; bases unmatched to any gene: 5. CDR3 in amino acids: CASSATGSHSPLHF. DNA of the CDR3: TGTGCCAGCAGCGCGACAGGGTCACATTCACCCCTCCACTTT.

This chain uses TRBV6-5 with TRBJ2-7, with TRBD2 matching 7 bases. The CDR3 is made up of 15 amino acids. Trimming removed 6 bases from V and 4 bases from J; junction bases left unmatched: 12. Germline CDR1 reads MNHEY; CDR2 reads SVGAGI. CDR3 protein: CASSLGGEGVYEQYF. CDR3 nucleotides: TGTGCCAGCAGCCTCGGAGGGGAGGGAGTTTACGAGCAGTACTTC.

The rearrangement joins TRBV19 to TRBJ2-2; TRBD2 might be the D (6 bases). CDR1 LNHDA and CDR2 SQIVND come from the germline V gene (reference sequence). Trimming pared 3 bases from V and 1 base from J, leaving 12 bases between. This CDR3 comprises 16 residues. The DNA of the CDR3 is TGTGCCAGTAGTATTAGCGGACAAAGGAACACCGGGGAGCTGTTTTTT. Its protein product is CASSISGQRNTGELFF.

CDR3 sequence: CASSSLQGGTDQPQHF. The CDR3 coding sequence is TGTGCCAGCAGTTCATTGCAGGGAGGGACGGATCAGCCCCAGCATTTT. The rearrangement uses TRBV7-9 and TRBJ1-5, with D maybe TRBD1 (5 bases). This CDR3 is built from 16 residues. Looked up from germline, CDR1 is SEHNR and CDR2 is FQNEAQ (reference sequence). Between the trimmed V and J ends, which lost 6 bases and 5 bases, there was a span of 20 bases.

J is TRBJ2-6 and V is TRBV5-1; the D gene is possibly TRBD2 (6 bases). Germline V lookup: CDR1 SGHRS, CDR2 YFSETQ. The CDR3 contains 16 residues. Trimming left V 4 bases short and J 0 bases short, with 11 bases between. This CDR3 reads CASSRDFSSGANVLTF. CDR3 sequence (DNA): TGCGCCAGCAGCCGGGACTTTAGCTCTGGGGCCAACGTCCTGACTTTC. The full variable domain, rest sourced from reference TRBV5-1 and TRBJ2-6, is KAGVTQTPRYLIKTRGQQVTLSCSPISGHRSVSWYQQTPGQGLQFLFEYFSETQRNKGNFPGRFSGRQFSNSRSEMNVSTLELGDSALYLCASSRDFSSGANVLTFGAGSRLTVL.

This chain connects TRBV5-4 to TRBJ2-1; the D gene is possibly TRBD2 (5 bases). V was pared by 3 bases and J by 3 bases, with 7 bases between. CDR3 length: 13 residues. Germline CDR1 SGHNT, CDR2 YYREEE (reference sequence). CDR3 region: CASSWENYNEQFF. For the CDR3, the DNA is TGTGCCAGCAGCTGGGAGAACTACAATGAGCAGTTCTTC.

The genes are TRBV7-3 and TRBJ2-5, with 7 bases that match TRBD1. The germline gives CDR1 SGHTA, CDR2 FQGTGA. The ends lost 5 bases at V and 7 bases at J; junction bases unmatched: 7. This CDR3 has 13 amino acids. The CDR3 coding sequence is TGTGCCAGCAGCGCCCGGGACAGTGGGACCCAGTACTTC. This gives the protein CASSARDSGTQYF.

This clone was observed a handful of times. The V call is TRBV10-3, the J call TRBJ2-7, with 10 bases aligning to TRBD2. This CDR3 contains 15 residues. Per germline, CDR1 ENHRY and CDR2 SYGVKD. Germline trimming cut 2 bases from V and 2 bases from J; bases unmatched to any gene: 3. The CDR3 spells CAISEIAGGTYEQYF. CDR3 bases: TGTGCCATCAGTGAGATAGCGGGAGGAACCTACGAGCAGTACTTC.

This clone was detected only a few times. The chain employs TRBV7-9 and TRBJ2-5; TRBD2 agrees at 13 bases. The CDR3 totals 18 residues. V shed 2 bases and J 2 bases; nucleotides not matched to a gene: 8. Germline V gene lookup returns CDR1 SEHNR and CDR2 FQNEAQ (reference sequence). CDR3 DNA sequence: TGTGCCAGCAGCTTATCCGGGACTAGCGGGGTCTTACAAGAGACCCAGTACTTC. Translating gives CASSLSGTSGVLQETQYF.

A few counts support this clone. The CDR3 loop reads CASSFWGRGANVLTF. The CDR3 DNA sequence: TGTGCCAGCAGTTTTTGGGGGCGTGGGGCCAACGTCCTGACTTTC. The chain joins TRBV27 to TRBJ2-6; D possibly corresponds to TRBD1 (6 bases). There are 15 residues in the CDR3. Germline V gene lookup returns CDR1 MNHEY and CDR2 SMNVEV (reference sequence). V was trimmed by 3 bases and J by 3 bases, leaving 9 bases between them.

The rearrangement links TRBV19 to TRBJ2-7; possible D gene TRBD2, 5 bases. This CDR3 region has 13 residues. Trimming cost V 3 bases and J 2 bases, with 8 bases left between them. From germline, CDR1 is LNHDA and CDR2 SQIVND (reference sequence). The CDR3 nucleotides read TGTGCCAGTAGTATCCGGGGTCCCTACGAGCAGTACTTC. This codes for CASSIRGPYEQYF.

This chain connects TRBV7-2 to TRBJ2-5, with D possibly being TRBD1 (5 bases). Between the trimmed V and J ends, which lost 1 base and 7 bases, there was a span of 13 bases. The CDR3 covers 14 residues. The germline CDR1 and CDR2 sequences are SGHTA and FQGNSA. The CDR3, as DNA: TGTGCCAGCAGCTTAGAAGTGGGGCGATGGACCCAGTACTTC. It yields the protein CASSLEVGRWTQYF.

As for this clone: One base away lies a much larger clone, so this may be a sequencing read error. The V call is TRBV6-5, the J call TRBJ2-7, with a weak D call TRBD2 (6 bases). Germline V CDR1 and CDR2: MNHEY, SVGAGI. The CDR3 is made up of 13 amino acids. The V gene lost 6 bases and the J gene lost 3 bases, with 12 bases spanning the gap. CDR3 nucleotides: TGTGCCAGCAGCTTAGCGGCGAACTACGAGCAGTACTTC. This gives the protein CASSLAANYEQYF.

The count of this clone is one. This sequence joins TRBV9 and TRBJ1-1; TRBD1 is a possible D gene (5 bases). CDR3 length: 17 residues. CDR1 is SGDLS and CDR2 is YYNGEE in the germline V gene. V was shortened by 0 bases and J by 7 bases, with 22 bases between the two germline ends. For the CDR3, the DNA is TGTGCCAGCAGCGTAGACGGACGGGGGATGACAGCCGATGAAGCTTTCTTT. Its translation is CASSVDGRGMTADEAFF.

The gene calls are TRBV7-9 and TRBJ2-1; 10 bases match TRBD2. J lost 7 bases, V lost 2 bases, and 14 bases had no gene match. The CDR3 is made up of 18 amino acids. The germline V gene has CDR1 SEHNR and CDR2 FQNEAQ (reference sequence). The CDR3 spells CASSLIPLAGAASNEQFF. The CDR3 bases are TGTGCCAGCAGCTTAATCCCCCTAGCGGGGGCCGCCAGTAATGAGCAGTTCTTC.

This rearrangement joins TRBV7-9 to TRBJ2-5; TRBD2 is a possible D gene (7 bases). The CDR3 covers 15 residues. Trimming removed 3 bases from V and 4 bases from J, with 15 bases in between. CDR1 is SEHNR, CDR2 FQNEAQ, per germline (reference sequence). The CDR3 here is CASSLLVGGRETQYF. In DNA form, the CDR3 reads TGTGCCAGCAGCTTGCTAGTGGGGGGGCGAGAGACCCAGTACTTC.

This CDR3 is CASSSELGGGSYEQYF. CDR3 bases: TGTGCCAGCAGCTCAGAGCTGGGCGGGGGGTCCTACGAGCAGTACTTC. V is TRBV7-2 and J is TRBJ2-7, with 8 nucleotides matching TRBD2. Germline V gene data show CDR1 as SGHTA and CDR2 as FQGNSA. J lost 1 base, V lost 4 bases, and 9 bases had no gene match. The CDR3 totals 16 residues.

This clone was recorded only once. This chain joins TRBV7-9 and TRBJ1-1; 11 bases match TRBD1. The CDR3 has 14 amino acids. V shed 3 bases, J shed 3 bases, and the junction held 0 bases outside the gene matches. Per germline, CDR1 SEHNR and CDR2 FQNEAQ (reference sequence). The CDR3, as DNA: TGTGCCAGCAGCTTGGGACAGGGGGACACTGAAGCTTTCTTT. It is translated as CASSLGQGDTEAFF.

As DNA, the CDR3 is TGTGCCAGCAGTCTCCTGACAGGGGGGAGCTATGGCTACACCTTC. Amino acid sequence: CASSLLTGGSYGYTF. This chain joins TRBV28 and TRBJ1-2; 9 positions agree with TRBD1. CDR3 length: 15 residues. V lost 5 bases and J lost 4; bases outside the gene matches: 8. Germline CDR1 reads MDHEN; CDR2 reads SYDVKM.

The chain combines TRBV18 with TRBJ2-7; D is unresolved. The CDR3 has 14 amino acids. V shed 0 bases and J shed 5 bases, with 11 bases lying between them. From germline, CDR1 is KGHSH and CDR2 LQKENI. CDR3 amino acids: CASSPPWLRDEQYF. CDR3 DNA sequence: TGTGCCAGCTCACCACCCTGGCTCCGGGACGAGCAGTACTTC.

The V gene is TRBV7-3, the J gene TRBJ2-3; 9 bases are shared with TRBD2. The V gene's germline CDR1 is SGHTA and CDR2 FQGTGA. This CDR3 has 15 residues. V lost 4 bases, J lost 3 bases, and 5 bases stayed unmatched. CDR3 amino acids: CASSSRLAGTDTQYF. CDR3 coding DNA: TGTGCCAGCAGCTCTAGGCTAGCGGGAACAGATACGCAGTATTTT.

The chain couples TRBV4-1 to TRBJ2-5; D remains ambiguous. The germline V gene encodes CDR1 MGHRA and CDR2 YSYEKL. Trimming took off 4 bases at V and 1 base at J, with 4 bases between the two ends. The CDR3 runs to 12 residues. Written as DNA, the CDR3 is TGCGCCAGCAGCCGGAGCCAAGAGACCCAGTACTTC. Amino acid sequence: CASSRSQETQYF.

The chain links TRBV10-3 to TRBJ2-1; D gene ambiguous. The CDR3 covers 14 residues. V lost 5 bases and J 4 bases, leaving 12 bases between the germline ends. Germline values: CDR1 ENHRY, CDR2 SYGVKD. The CDR3 is CAISQRHLYNEQFF. CDR3 sequence (DNA): TGTGCCATCAGTCAGAGACACCTTTACAATGAGCAGTTCTTC.

The V and J genes are TRBV9 and TRBJ2-1; TRBD1 matches at 7 bases. Germline values: CDR1 SGDLS, CDR2 YYNGEE. V dropped 6 bases and J dropped 5; count of bases not matched to a gene: 11. The CDR3 loop spans 15 amino acids. The CDR3 reads CASTVGDSLNNEQFF. CDR3 coding DNA: TGTGCCAGCACCGTGGGGGACAGCTTAAACAATGAGCAGTTCTTC.

The chain uses TRBV4-1 and TRBJ1-5; D gene unclear. Germline assignment: CDR1 MGHRA and CDR2 YSYEKL. V shed 0 bases and J shed 9 bases, with 9 bases lying between them. The CDR3 runs to 13 residues. For the CDR3, the DNA is TGCGCCAGCAGCCAAGAGTTGCGGTGGCCCCAGCATTTT. Translated: CASSQELRWPQHF.

This chain links TRBV5-1 with TRBJ2-3, with a tentative D call TRBD2 (5 bases). CDR3 length: 16 amino acids. V dropped 0 bases and J dropped 2 bases, with 13 bases sitting between them. CDR1 SGHRS and CDR2 YFSETQ come from the germline V gene. CDR3 sequence: CASSLGAEYSTDTQYF. DNA of the CDR3: TGCGCCAGCAGCTTGGGAGCGGAGTACTCCACAGATACGCAGTATTTT.

The V gene is TRBV27, the J gene TRBJ1-2; D ambiguous. Germline-derived CDR1 and CDR2 are MNHEY and SMNVEV (reference sequence). The CDR3 has 11 amino acids. Trimming removed 4 bases from V and 8 bases from J, with 8 bases in between. The CDR3 here is CASSSRLGYTF. CDR3 nucleotides: TGTGCCAGCAGTTCGAGACTAGGCTACACCTTC.

The rearrangement links TRBV5-1 to TRBJ2-1, with 8 nucleotides matching TRBD2. Germline lookup yields CDR1 SGHRS and CDR2 YFSETQ. The length of the CDR3 is 12 residues. After removal of 4 bases from V and 7 bases from J, the junction contained 1 base not matched to a gene. The CDR3 DNA reads TGCGCCAGCAGCCAGCGGGAGAATGAGCAGTTCTTC. Protein sequence: CASSQRENEQFF.